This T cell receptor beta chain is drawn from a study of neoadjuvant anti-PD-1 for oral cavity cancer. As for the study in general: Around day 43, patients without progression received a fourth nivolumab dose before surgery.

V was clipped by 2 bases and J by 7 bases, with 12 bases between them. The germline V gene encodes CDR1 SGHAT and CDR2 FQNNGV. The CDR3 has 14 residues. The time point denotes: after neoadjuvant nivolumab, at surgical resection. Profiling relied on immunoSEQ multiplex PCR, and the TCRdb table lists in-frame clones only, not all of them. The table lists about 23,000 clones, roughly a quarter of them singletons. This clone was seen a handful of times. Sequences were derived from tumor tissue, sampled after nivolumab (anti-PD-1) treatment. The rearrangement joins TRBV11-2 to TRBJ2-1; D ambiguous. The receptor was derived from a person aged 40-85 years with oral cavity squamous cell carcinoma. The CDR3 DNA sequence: TGTGCCAGCAGCTTACAATACGGGTCGAATGAGCAGTTCTTC. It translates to CASSLQYGSNEQFF.